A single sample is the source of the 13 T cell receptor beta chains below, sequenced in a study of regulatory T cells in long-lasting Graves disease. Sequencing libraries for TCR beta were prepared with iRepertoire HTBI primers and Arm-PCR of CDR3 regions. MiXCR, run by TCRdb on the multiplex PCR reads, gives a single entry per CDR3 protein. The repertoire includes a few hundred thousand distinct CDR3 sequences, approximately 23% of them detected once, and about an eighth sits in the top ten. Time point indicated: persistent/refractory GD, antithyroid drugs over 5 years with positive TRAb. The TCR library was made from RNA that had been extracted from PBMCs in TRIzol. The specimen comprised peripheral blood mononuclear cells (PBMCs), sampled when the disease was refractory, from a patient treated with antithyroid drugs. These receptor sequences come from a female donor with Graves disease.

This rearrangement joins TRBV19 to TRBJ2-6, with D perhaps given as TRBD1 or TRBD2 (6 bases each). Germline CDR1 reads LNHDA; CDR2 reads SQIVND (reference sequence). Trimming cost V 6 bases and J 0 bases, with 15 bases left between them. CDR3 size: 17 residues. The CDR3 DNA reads TGTGCCAGTAGACCGGGGGCCGCATACTCTGGGGCCAACGTCCTGACTTTC. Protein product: CASRPGAAYSGANVLTF. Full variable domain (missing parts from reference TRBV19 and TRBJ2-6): DGGITQSPKYLFRKEGQNVTLSCEQNLNHDAMYWYRQDPGQGLRLIYYSQIVNDFQKGDIAEGYSVSREKKESFPLTVTSAQKNPTAFYLCASRPGAAYSGANVLTFGAGSRLTVL.

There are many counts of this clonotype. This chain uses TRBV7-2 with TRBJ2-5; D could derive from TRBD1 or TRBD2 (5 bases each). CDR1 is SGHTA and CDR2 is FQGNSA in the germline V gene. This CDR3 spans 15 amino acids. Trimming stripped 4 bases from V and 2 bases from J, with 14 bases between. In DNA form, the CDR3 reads TGTGCCAGCAGCTCTATACAGCGGACACAAGAGACCCAGTACTTC. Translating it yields CASSSIQRTQETQYF.

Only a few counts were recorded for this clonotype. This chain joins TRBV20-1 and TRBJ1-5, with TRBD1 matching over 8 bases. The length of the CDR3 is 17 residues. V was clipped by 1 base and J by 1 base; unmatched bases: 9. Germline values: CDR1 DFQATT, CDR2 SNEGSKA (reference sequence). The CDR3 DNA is TGCAGTGCTAGAGCGGGGGCAGGGGGCAGAAGCAATCAGCCCCAGCATTTT. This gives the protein CSARAGAGGRSNQPQHF.

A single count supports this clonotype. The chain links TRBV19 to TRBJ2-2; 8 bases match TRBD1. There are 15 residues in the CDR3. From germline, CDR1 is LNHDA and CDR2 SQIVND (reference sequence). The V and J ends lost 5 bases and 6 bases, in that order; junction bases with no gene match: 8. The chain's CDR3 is CASSPGQGRAGELFF. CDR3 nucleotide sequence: TGTGCCAGTAGTCCCGGACAGGGTCGCGCCGGGGAGCTGTTTTTT.

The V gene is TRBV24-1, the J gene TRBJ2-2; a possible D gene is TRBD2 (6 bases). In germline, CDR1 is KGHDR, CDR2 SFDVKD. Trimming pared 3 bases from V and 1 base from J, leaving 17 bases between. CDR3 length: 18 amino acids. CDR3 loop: CATSDRPGLRMNTGELFF. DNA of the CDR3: TGTGCCACCAGTGATCGCCCGGGACTTCGAATGAACACCGGGGAGCTGTTTTTT.

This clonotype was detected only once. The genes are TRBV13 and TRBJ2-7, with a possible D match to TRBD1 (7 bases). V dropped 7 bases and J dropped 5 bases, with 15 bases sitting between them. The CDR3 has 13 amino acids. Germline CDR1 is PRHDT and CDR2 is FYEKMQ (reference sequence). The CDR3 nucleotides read TGTGCCAGCACCCCCGGCGGGACAGACGAGCAGTACTTC. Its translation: CASTPGGTDEQYF.

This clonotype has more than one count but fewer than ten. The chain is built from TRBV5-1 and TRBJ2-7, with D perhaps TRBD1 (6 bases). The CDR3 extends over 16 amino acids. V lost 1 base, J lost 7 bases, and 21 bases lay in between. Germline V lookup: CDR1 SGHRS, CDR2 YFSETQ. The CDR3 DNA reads TGCGCCAGCAGCTTGCAGGGGACCACCGAAGTGGGAGAGCAGTACTTC. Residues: CASSLQGTTEVGEQYF.

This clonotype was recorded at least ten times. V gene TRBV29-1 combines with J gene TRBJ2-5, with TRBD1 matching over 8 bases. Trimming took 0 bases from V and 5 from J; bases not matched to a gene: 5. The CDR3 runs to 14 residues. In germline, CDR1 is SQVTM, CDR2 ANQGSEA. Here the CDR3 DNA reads TGCAGCGTTGAAGAACGACAGGGGTGGGAGACCCAGTACTTC. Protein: CSVEERQGWETQYF.

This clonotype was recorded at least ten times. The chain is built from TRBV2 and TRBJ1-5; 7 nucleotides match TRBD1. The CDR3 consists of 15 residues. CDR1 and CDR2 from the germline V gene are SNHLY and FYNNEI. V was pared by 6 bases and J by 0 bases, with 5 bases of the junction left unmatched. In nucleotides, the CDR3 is TGTGCCAGCAGGTCGGGACAGCTTAGCAATCAGCCCCAGCATTTT. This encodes CASRSGQLSNQPQHF.

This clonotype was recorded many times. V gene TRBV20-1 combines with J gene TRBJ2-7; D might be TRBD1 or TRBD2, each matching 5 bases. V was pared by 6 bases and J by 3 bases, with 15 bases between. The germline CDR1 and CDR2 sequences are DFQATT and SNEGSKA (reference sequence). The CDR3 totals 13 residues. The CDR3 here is CSAPDRDGYEQYF. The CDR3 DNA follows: TGCAGTGCCCCCGACCGGGACGGCTACGAGCAGTACTTC.

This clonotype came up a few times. CDR3 DNA: TGTGCCAGCAGTTTATTTTATGTCCAGGGGGCGACTCAGCCCCAGCATTTT. It is translated as CASSLFYVQGATQPQHF. The gene calls are TRBV28 and TRBJ1-5; 8 bases fit TRBD1. The CDR3 sequence is 17 residues long. Germline-derived CDR1 and CDR2 are MDHEN and SYDVKM. V lost 1 base and J lost 6; bases outside the gene matches: 11.

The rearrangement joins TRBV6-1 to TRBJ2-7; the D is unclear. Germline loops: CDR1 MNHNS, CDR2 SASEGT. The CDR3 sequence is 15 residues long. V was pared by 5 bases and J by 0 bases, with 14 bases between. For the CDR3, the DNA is TGTGCCAGCAGTCACCAATTAACCAGCTCCTACGAGCAGTACTTC. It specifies CASSHQLTSSYEQYF.

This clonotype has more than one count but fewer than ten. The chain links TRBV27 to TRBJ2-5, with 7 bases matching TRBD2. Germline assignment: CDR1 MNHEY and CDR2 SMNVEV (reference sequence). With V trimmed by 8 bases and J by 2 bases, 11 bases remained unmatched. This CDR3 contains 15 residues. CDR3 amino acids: CASRAAGGRQETQYF. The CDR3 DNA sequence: TGTGCCAGCCGGGCGGCCGGCGGGAGACAAGAGACCCAGTACTTC.